This T cell receptor beta chain stems from a study of blood T cell repertoires in COVID-19. Study-level information: Acute-phase and convalescent COVID-19 samples originated in the United States, Italy and Spain. Sources were T cells, B-cell-depleted T cells, or PBMCs; the material itself was cDNA or gDNA.

In the authors' methods: For nucleated cells, counts were estimated from reference gene primer amplification. Sequencing was performed with immunoSEQ multiplex PCR; in TCRdb, only in-frame clones are kept and a portion is missing. V and J calls and clone size come straight from that table; D and trimming were deduced from the DNA. The sample lists approximately 300,000 clones, about 82% occurring once. From germline, CDR1 is SGHRS and CDR2 YFSETQ. The CDR3 contains 13 residues. V dropped 0 bases and J dropped 6 bases, with 8 bases sitting between them. The rearrangement links TRBV5-1 to TRBJ2-3; maybe TRBD2 (6 bases). The sequencing input was peripheral blood. The receptor comes from a woman aged 45-60 years with acute or convalescent COVID-19. The DNA of the CDR3 is TGCGCCAGCAGCTTGGGGCTAGCGGATACGCAGTATTTT. Residues: CASSLGLADTQYF.